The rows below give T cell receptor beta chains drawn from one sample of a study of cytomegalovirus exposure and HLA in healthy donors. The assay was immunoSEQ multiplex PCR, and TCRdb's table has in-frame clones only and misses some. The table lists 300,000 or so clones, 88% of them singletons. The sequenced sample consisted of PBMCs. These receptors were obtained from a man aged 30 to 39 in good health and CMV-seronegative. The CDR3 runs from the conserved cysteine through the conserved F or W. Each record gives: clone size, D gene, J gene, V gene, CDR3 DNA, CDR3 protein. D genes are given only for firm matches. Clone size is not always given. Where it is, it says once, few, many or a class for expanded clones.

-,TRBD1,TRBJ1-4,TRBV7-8,TGTGCCAGCAGCTTAAGGCCACAGGGGAATGAAAAACTGTTTTTT,CASSLRPQGNEKLFF
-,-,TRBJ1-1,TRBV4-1,TGCGCCAGCAGCCAGACAGACGGTATGAACACTGAAGCTTTCTTT,CASSQTDGMNTEAFF
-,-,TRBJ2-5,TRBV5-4,TGTGCCAGCAGCAAGGGGACCGGGAGAGAGACCCAGTACTTC,CASSKGTGRETQYF
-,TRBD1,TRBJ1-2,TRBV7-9,TGTGCCAGCAGCCCCGGGACAGGGAAGGACTACACCTTC,CASSPGTGKDYTF
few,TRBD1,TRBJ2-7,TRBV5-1,TGCGCCAGCAGCTTGGCCGGGACAGGGGGCTACGAGCAGTACTTC,CASSLAGTGGYEQYF
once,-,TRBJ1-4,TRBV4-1,TGCGCCAGCAGCCAATTGAATGTGGGGCGCGGTGAAAAACTGTTTTTT,CASSQLNVGRGEKLFF
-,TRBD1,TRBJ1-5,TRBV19,TGTGCCAGTAGTCTAACCTCCGGGACAGGGTACCAGCCCCAGCATTTT,CASSLTSGTGYQPQHF
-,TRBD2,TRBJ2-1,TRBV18,TGTGCCAGCTCACAGGGACTAGCAAACAATGAGCAGTTCTTC,CASSQGLANNEQFF
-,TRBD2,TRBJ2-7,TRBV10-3,TGTGCCATCAGTGAAGGGCTAGCGGGGGGCTCGGCCTACGAGCAGTACTTC,CAISEGLAGGSAYEQYF
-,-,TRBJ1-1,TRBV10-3,TGTGCCACCGGACAGCCCCAAGGGAACACTGAAGCTTTCTTT,CATGQPQGNTEAFF
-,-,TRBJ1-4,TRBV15,TGTGCCACCAGCAGAGTTTCAGGGATCGAAAAACTGTTTTTT,CATSRVSGIEKLFF
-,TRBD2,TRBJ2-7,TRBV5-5,TGTGCCAGCAGCCCGGGTGGGAGCGGGGGCTTCTACGAGCAGTACTTC,CASSPGGSGGFYEQYF
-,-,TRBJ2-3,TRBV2,TGTGCCAGCGATAACCGGGACACACGAACAGATACGCAGTATTTT,CASDNRDTRTDTQYF
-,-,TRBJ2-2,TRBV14,TGTGCCAGCAGCCCCATGAGTACCGGGGAGCTGTTTTTT,CASSPMSTGELFF
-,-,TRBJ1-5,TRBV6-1,TGTGCCATAGAGACAGGACATAGCAATCAGCCCCAGCATTTT,CAIETGHSNQPQHF
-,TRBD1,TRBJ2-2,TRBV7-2,TGTGCCAGCAGCGGCCGGACAGGAGCGAACACCGGGGAGCTGTTTTTT,CASSGRTGANTGELFF
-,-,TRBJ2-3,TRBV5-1,TGCGCCGTCAGATCGGGGAGCACAGATACGCAGTATTTT,CAVRSGSTDTQYF
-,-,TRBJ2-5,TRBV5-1,TGCGCCAGCAGCCAGGGGCCCCAAGAGACCCAGTACTTC,CASSQGPQETQYF
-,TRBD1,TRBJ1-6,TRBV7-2,TGTGCCAGCAGCTTAGGGCCGGGACAGGTTGATTCACCCCTCCACTTT,CASSLGPGQVDSPLHF
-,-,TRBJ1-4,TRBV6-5,TGTGCCAGCAGTTATGGGACACCTAATGAAAAACTGTTTTTT,CASSYGTPNEKLFF
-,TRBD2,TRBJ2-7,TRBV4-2,TGTGCCAGCAGCCAAGAGCAAACTAGCGTCTACGAGCAGTACTTC,CASSQEQTSVYEQYF
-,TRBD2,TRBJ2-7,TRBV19,TGTGCCAGTAGCCCGATCATAGCGGGGGCATCATCCTACGAGCAGTACTTC,CASSPIIAGASSYEQYF
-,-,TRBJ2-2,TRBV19,TGTGCCAGTGGCGATTGGCAGGGCGAGTACACCGGGGAGCTGTTTTTT,CASGDWQGEYTGELFF
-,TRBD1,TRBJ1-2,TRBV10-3,TGTGCCATCAGTGTGGGACAGGGAGGCTATGGCTACACCTTC,CAISVGQGGYGYTF
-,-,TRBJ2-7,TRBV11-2,TGTGCCAGCAGCTATCCCCGTCGGGGTGAGAGCTCCTACGAGCAGTACTTC,CASSYPRRGESSYEQYF
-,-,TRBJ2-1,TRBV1,TGCACCAGCAGCCCCTGGGGGCGGCGGGATGAGCAGTTCTTC,CTSSPWGRRDEQFF
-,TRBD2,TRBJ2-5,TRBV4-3,TGCGCCAGCAGCCAAGACTCGGCGGGGGGGCGAGAGACCCAGTACTTC,CASSQDSAGGRETQYF
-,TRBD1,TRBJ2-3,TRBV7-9,TGTGCCAGCACCATAGACGTCCGGGACAGCCGTCCAGATACGCAGTATTTT,CASTIDVRDSRPDTQYF
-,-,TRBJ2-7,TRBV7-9,TGTGCCAGCAGCCCCCGGGTCTCCTACGAGCAGTACTTC,CASSPRVSYEQYF
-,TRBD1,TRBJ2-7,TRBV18,TGTGCCAGCTCACCAACAGGGGGCCTTACGTCCTACGAGCAGTACTTC,CASSPTGGLTSYEQYF
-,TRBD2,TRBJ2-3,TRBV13,TGTGCCAGCAGCTTAGCACTAGCGGGGGGGCCAGGCCTGCAGTATTTT,CASSLALAGGPGLQYF
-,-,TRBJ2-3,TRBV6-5,TGTGCCAGCAGTCCCCTAAGACAGGCCGCAGATACGCAGTATTTT,CASSPLRQAADTQYF
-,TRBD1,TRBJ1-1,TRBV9,TGTGCCAGCAGCGTATTGTCCCAGGGGGCAAGCACTGAAGCTTTCTTT,CASSVLSQGASTEAFF
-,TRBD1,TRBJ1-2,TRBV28,TGTGCCAGCAGTTTACAGGGGGACTATGGCTACACCTTC,CASSLQGDYGYTF
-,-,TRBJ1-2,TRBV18,TGTGCCAGCTCACTATCAGCGGACTCCTATGGCTACACCTTC,CASSLSADSYGYTF
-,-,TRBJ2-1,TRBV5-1,TGCGCCAGCAGCTTCGGCCCGGACAGAGGCTATGAGCAGTTCTTC,CASSFGPDRGYEQFF
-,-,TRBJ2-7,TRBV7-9,TGTGCCAGCAGCCAGGACATCTACGAGCAGTACTTC,CASSQDIYEQYF
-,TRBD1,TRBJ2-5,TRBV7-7,TGTGCCAGCAGCTCGGACAGGTCGATCGGGGAGACCCAGTACTTC,CASSSDRSIGETQYF
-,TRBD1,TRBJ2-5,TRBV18,TGTGCCAGCTCCCTAGGACAGGGGGAGACCCAGTACTTC,CASSLGQGETQYF
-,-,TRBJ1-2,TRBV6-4,TGTGCCAGCAGTGACTCGGGCAGACTAAACTATGGCTACACCTTC,CASSDSGRLNYGYTF
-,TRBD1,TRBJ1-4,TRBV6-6,TGTGCCAGCAGTTGGGACAGGGGGCGGGAAAAACTGTTTTTT,CASSWDRGREKLFF
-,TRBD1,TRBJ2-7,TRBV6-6,TGTGCCAGCAGTTACGATAGGACAGGATACTACGAGCAGTACTTC,CASSYDRTGYYEQYF
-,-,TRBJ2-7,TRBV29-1,TGCAGCGCGGGCAGGGCCTACGAGCAGTACTTC,CSAGRAYEQYF
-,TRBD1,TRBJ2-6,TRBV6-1,TGTGCCAGCAGGAGACAGGGTTCCGGGGCCAACGTCCTGACTTTC,CASRRQGSGANVLTF
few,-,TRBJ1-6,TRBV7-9,TGTGCCAGCAGCTTAGTAGGACAAGAATCACCCCTCCACTTT,CASSLVGQESPLHF
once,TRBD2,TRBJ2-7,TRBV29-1,TGCAGCGTTGCTGCTGGGGGGGGAGACTACGAGCAGTACTTC,CSVAAGGGDYEQYF
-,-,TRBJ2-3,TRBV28,TGTGCCAGCAGTCCGACCCAAATCCACAGGGTGTGGGGCACAGATACGCAGTATTTT,CASSPTQIHRVWGTDTQYF
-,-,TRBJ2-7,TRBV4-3,TGCGCCAGCAGCCAAAACACCGGGGTCTACGAGCAGTACTTC,CASSQNTGVYEQYF
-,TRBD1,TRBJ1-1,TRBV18,TGTGCCAGCTCGCTACAGGGGGCGGGGATGAACACTGAAGCTTTCTTT,CASSLQGAGMNTEAFF
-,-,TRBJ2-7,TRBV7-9,TGTGCCAGCAGCTTAGCAGGGGTATTCTACGAGCAGTACTTC,CASSLAGVFYEQYF
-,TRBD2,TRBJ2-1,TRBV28,TGTGCCAGCAGTACTCCGGGACTAGCGGGGGGACTCTATGGGGAGCAGTTCTTC,CASSTPGLAGGLYGEQFF
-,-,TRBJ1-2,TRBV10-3,TGTGCCATCAGTGAGGAAATACCTCAGGGTACCTATGGCTACACCTTC,CAISEEIPQGTYGYTF